This T cell receptor (beta chain) was sequenced during a study of beta chain features in type 1 diabetes. Study summary: The patient and healthy donor groups were comparable for age, gender and cell yields.

Sequencing targeted expressed TCRB transcripts, as all isolated RNA had been reverse transcribed. Method: immunoSEQ multiplex PCR; TCRdb's copy keeps in-frame clones and lacks some. This sample has about 150,000 clones, with around 7.8% found just once. This CDR3 has 16 amino acids. Germline CDR1 reads SNHLY; CDR2 reads FYNNEI. V lost 5 bases, J lost 0 bases, and 6 bases stayed unmatched. This clone has ten or more counts. Its antigen is not identified. Via CD45RO/CCR7/CD25/CD127/CD95/CD27, cells of the CD4+ naive, central memory, regulatory and stem cell-like memory subsets were sorted. Whole-study findings and limits: Reduced insertions and increased deletions marked VDJ junctions in type 1 diabetes patients. TCRB CDR3 length was moderately but significantly reduced in all four CD4+ subsets of Type 1 diabetes patients.

Sample: central memory CD4+ T cells from blood. The V call is TRBV2, the J call TRBJ2-2; 7 nucleotides align to TRBD1. This receptor was identified in a woman aged 40 to 50 with type 1 diabetes. The CDR3 loop is CASSKSGTANTGELFF. Written as DNA, the CDR3 is TGTGCCAGCAGTAAATCCGGGACAGCGAACACCGGGGAGCTGTTTTTT.